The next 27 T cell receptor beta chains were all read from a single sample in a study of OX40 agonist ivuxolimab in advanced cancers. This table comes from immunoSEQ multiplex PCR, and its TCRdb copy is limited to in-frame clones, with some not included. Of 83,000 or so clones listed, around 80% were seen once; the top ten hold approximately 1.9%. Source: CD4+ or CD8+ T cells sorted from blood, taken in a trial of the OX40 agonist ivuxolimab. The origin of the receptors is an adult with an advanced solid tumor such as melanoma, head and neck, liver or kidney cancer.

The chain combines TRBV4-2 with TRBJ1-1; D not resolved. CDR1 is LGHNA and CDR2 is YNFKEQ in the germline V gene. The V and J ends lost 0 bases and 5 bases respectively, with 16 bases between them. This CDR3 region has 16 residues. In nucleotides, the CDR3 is TGTGCCAGCAGCCAAGATCCTTCGGCGTACGGGACTGAAGCTTTCTTT. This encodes CASSQDPSAYGTEAFF.

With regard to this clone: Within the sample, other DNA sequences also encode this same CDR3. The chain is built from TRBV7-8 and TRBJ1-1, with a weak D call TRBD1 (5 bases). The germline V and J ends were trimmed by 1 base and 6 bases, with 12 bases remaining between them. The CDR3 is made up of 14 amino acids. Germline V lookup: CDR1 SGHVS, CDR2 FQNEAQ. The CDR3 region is CASSLDRNLPEAFF. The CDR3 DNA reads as TGTGCCAGCAGCTTAGACAGGAACCTTCCTGAAGCTTTCTTT.

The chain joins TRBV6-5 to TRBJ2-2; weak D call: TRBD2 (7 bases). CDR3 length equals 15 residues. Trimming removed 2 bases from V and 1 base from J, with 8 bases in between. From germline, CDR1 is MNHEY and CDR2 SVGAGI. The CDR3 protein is CASSYRGGNTGELFF. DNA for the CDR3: TGTGCCAGCAGTTACAGGGGGGGGAACACCGGGGAGCTGTTTTTT.

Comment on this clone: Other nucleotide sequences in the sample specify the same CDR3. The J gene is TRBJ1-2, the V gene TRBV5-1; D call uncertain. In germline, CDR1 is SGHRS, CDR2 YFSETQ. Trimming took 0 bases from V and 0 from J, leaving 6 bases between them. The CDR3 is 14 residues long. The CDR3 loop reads CASSLEAANYGYTF. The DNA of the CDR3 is TGCGCCAGCAGCTTGGAGGCCGCTAACTATGGCTACACCTTC.

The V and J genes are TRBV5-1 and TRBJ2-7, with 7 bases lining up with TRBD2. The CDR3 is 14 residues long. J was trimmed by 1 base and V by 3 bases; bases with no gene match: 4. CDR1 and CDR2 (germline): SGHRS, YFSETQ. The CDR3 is CASSSGLPSYEQYF. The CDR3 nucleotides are TGCGCCAGCAGCTCGGGACTACCATCCTACGAGCAGTACTTC.

The CDR3 region has the DNA TGTGCCAGCAGTCCAGATTACGAGCAGTACTTC. Amino acid sequence: CASSPDYEQYF. The V gene is TRBV6-6, the J gene TRBJ2-7; D gene uncertain. V was pared by 5 bases and J by 4 bases, with 6 bases between. CDR3 length equals 11 residues. Looked up from germline, CDR1 is MNHNY and CDR2 is SVGAGI (reference sequence).

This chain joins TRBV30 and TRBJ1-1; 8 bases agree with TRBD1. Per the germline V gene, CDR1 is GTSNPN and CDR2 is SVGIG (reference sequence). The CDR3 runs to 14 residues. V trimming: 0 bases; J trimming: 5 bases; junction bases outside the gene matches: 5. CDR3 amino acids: CAWSVVRGRTEAFF. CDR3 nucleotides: TGTGCCTGGAGTGTAGTCAGGGGGCGTACTGAAGCTTTCTTT.

In DNA form, the CDR3 reads TGTGCCAGCACTCAACGCACAGATAACTATGGCTACACCTTC. It codes for CASTQRTDNYGYTF. This chain connects TRBV5-4 to TRBJ1-2; no clear D gene. V was cut by 6 bases and J by 1 base, with 13 bases left in between. This CDR3 comprises 14 residues. Germline V CDR1 and CDR2: SGHNT, YYREEE (reference sequence).

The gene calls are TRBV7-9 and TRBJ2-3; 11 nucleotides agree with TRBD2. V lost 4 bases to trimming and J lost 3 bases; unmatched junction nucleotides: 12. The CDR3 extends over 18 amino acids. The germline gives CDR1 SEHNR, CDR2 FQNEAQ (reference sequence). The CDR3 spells CASSSMTIAGGPTDTQYF. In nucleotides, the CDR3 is TGTGCCAGCAGCTCAATGACCATAGCGGGGGGGCCGACAGATACGCAGTATTTT. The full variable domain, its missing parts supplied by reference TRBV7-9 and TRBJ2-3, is DTGVSQNPRHKITKRGQNVTFRCDPISEHNRLYWYRQTLGQGPEFLTYFQNEAQLEKSRLLSDRFSAERPKGSFSTLEIQRTEQGDSAMYLCASSSMTIAGGPTDTQYFGPGTRLTVL.

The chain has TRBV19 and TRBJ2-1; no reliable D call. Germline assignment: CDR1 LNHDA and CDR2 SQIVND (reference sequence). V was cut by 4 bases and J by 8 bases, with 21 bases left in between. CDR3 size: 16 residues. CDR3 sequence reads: CASSTSQRTPSDEQFF. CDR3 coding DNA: TGTGCCAGTAGTACCTCCCAGCGCACCCCCTCGGATGAGCAGTTCTTC.

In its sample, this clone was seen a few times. Here the CDR3 reads CASSLGGGGNTEAFF. As DNA, the CDR3 is TGTGCCAGCAGCTTAGGAGGGGGCGGGAACACTGAAGCTTTCTTT. The chain recombines TRBV7-2 with TRBJ1-1; the match to TRBD1 covers 7 bases. Germline CDR1 SGHTA, CDR2 FQGNSA. The V segment lost 1 base and the J segment 1 base; nucleotides outside the gene matches: 3. CDR3 length equals 15 residues. Full variable domain (rest looked up from reference TRBV7-2 and TRBJ1-1): GAGVSQSPSNKVTEKGKDVELRCDPISGHTALYWYRQSLGQGLEFLIYFQGNSAPDKSGLPSDRFSAERTGGSVSTLTIQRTQQEDSAVYLCASSLGGGGNTEAFFGQGTRLTVV.

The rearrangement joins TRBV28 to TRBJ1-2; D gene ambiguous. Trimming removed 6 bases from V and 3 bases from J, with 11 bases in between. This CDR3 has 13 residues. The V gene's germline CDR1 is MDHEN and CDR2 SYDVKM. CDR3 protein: CASRPPEDYGYTF. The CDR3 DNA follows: TGTGCCAGCAGGCCACCTGAGGACTATGGCTACACCTTC.

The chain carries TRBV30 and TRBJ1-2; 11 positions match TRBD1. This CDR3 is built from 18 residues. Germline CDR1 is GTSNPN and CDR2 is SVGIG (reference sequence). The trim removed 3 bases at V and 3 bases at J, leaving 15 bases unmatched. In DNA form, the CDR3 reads TGTGCCTGGAGGTCCGGGACAGGGGGTCCCGGAGGCTACTATGGCTACACCTTC. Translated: CAWRSGTGGPGGYYGYTF.

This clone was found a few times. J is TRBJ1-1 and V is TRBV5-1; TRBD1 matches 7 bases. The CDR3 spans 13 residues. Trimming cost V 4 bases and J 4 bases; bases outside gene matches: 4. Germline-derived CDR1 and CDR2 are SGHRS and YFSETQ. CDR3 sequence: CASSLDRVTEAFF. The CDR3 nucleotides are TGCGCCAGCAGCCTCGACAGGGTCACTGAAGCTTTCTTT.

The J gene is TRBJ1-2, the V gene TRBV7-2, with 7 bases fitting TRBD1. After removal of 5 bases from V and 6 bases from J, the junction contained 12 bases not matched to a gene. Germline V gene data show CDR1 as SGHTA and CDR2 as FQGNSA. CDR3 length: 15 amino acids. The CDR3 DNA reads TGTGCCAGCAGCGCCAGACAGGGAGGAATGGATGGCTACACCTTC. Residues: CASSARQGGMDGYTF.

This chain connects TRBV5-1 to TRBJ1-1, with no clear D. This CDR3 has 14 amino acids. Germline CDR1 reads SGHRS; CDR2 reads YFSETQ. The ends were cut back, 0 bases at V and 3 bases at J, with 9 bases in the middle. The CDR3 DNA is TGCGCCAGCAGCTTGGTGAGTGGGGACACTGAAGCTTTCTTT. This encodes CASSLVSGDTEAFF.

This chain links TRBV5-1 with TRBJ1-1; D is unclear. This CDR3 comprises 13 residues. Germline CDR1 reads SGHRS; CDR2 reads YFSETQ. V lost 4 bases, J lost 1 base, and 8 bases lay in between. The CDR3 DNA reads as TGCGCCAGCAGCACAAGCGCGAACACTGAAGCTTTCTTT. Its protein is CASSTSANTEAFF.

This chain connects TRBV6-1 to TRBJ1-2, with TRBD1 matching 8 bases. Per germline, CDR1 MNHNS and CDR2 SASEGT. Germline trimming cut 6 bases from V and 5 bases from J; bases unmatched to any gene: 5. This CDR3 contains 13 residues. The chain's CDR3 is CASSQDRVYGYTF. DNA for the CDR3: TGTGCCAGCAGCCAGGACAGGGTATATGGCTACACCTTC.

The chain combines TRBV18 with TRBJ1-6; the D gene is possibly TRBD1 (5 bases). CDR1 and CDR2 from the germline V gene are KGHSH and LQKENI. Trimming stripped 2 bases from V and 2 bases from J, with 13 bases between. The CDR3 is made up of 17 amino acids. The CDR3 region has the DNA TGTGCCAGCTCACCAACCGGGGCAAGGACCTATAATTCACCCCTCCACTTT. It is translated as CASSPTGARTYNSPLHF.

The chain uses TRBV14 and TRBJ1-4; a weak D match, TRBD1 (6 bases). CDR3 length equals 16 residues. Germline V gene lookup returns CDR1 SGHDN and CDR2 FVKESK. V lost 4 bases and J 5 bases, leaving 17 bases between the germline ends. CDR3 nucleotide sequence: TGTGCCAGCAGCCGCCTTGCAGGGAGGGGGAATGAAAAACTGTTTTTT. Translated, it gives CASSRLAGRGNEKLFF.

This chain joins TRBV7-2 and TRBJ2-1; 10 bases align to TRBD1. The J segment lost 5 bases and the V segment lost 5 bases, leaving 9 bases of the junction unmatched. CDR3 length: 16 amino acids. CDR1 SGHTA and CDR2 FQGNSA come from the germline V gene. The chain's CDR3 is CASSLSTGGIHNEQFF. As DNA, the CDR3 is TGTGCCAGCAGCCTGTCGACAGGGGGCATCCACAATGAGCAGTTCTTC.

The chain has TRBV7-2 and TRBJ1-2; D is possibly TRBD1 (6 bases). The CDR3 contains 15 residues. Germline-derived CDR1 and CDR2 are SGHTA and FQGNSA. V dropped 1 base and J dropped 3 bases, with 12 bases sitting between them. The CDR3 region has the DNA TGTGCCAGCAGCTTAGGCGCCCAGGGGTACTATGGCTACACCTTC. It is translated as CASSLGAQGYYGYTF.

The CDR3 DNA reads as TGTGCCAGTAGTATGGCTAGCGGGGGCGCTGGCTTCACCGGGGAGCTGTTTTTT. Its translation: CASSMASGGAGFTGELFF. The chain uses TRBV19 and TRBJ2-2, with 10 bases identical to TRBD2. CDR3 size: 18 residues. Per the germline V gene, CDR1 is LNHDA and CDR2 is SQIVND (reference sequence). V shed 3 bases, J shed 4 bases, and the junction held 11 bases outside the gene matches.

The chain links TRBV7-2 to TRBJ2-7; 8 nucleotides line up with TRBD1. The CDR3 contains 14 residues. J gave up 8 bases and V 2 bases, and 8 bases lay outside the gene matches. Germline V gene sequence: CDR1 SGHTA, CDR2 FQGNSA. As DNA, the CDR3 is TGTGCCAGCAGCTTAACGGACAGGGTTACGAAGCAGTACTTC. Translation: CASSLTDRVTKQYF. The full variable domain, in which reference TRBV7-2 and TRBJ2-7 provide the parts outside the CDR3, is GAGVSQSPSNKVTEKGKDVELRCDPISGHTALYWYRQSLGQGLEFLIYFQGNSAPDKSGLPSDRFSAERTGGSVSTLTIQRTQQEDSAVYLCASSLTDRVTKQYFGPGTRLTVT.

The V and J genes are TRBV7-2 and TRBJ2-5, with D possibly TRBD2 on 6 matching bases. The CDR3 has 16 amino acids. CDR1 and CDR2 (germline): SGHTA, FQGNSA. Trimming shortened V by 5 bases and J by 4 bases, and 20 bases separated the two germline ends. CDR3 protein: CASSESSRGKGETQYF. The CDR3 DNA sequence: TGTGCCAGCAGCGAAAGCAGTCGGGGGAAGGGAGAGACCCAGTACTTC.

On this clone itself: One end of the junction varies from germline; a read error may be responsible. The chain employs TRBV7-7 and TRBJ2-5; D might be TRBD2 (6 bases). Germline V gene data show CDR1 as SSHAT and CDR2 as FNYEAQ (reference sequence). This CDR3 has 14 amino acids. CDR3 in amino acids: CASSLTAVGGTQYF. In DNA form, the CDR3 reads TGTGCTAGCAGCCTGACCGCCGTGGGGGGGACCCAGTACTTC.

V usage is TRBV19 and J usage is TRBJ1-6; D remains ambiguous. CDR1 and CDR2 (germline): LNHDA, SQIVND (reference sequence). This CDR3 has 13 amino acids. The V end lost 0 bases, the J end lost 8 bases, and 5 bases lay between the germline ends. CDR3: CASSIEVDSPLHF. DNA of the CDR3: TGTGCCAGTAGTATAGAGGTCGATTCACCCCTCCACTTT.